The present entry profiles one TCR beta chain with its context. Antigen unknown. The CDR3 runs 16 residues. The ends were cut back, 1 base at V and 2 bases at J, with 14 bases in the middle. Germline V gene sequence: CDR1 SGHTA, CDR2 FQGNSA. This record belongs to a study of vaccination effects on CD4 cells after COVID-19. Assay used: immunoSEQ multiplex PCR; TCRdb lists only in-frame clones, some missing. In the table there are 68,000 or so clones, around 80% of which are singletons. Before sequencing, viral peptide pools were used by the ViraFEST assay to expand antigen-specific CD4+ T cells. Investigators separated out CD4+ T cells once about 10 days of culture had passed. All vaccine recipients tested negative for nucleocapsid antibodies and had never contracted SARS-CoV-2 infection.

The TCR originated in a human donor who received a COVID-19 vaccine. The rearrangement links TRBV7-2 to TRBJ2-5, with D possibly matching TRBD2 (6 bases). The sample in question was CD4+ T cells from PBMCs cultured with SARS-CoV-2 spike peptides, obtained before COVID-19 vaccination. CDR3 nucleotide sequence: TGTGCCAGCAGCTTAGTAGCCGGGACTCGACAAGAGACCCAGTACTTC. Translating it yields CASSLVAGTRQETQYF.